The present T cell receptor beta chain was sequenced within a study of blood T cell repertoires in COVID-19. On the study more broadly: Researchers got acute and convalescent COVID-19 samples from the United States, Italy and Spain. In each case, the material was cDNA or gDNA derived from T cells, B-cell-depleted T cells, or PBMCs.

Original analysis: The assay estimated nucleated cells by amplifying reference gene primers. TCRdb's table, derived via immunoSEQ multiplex PCR, lists solely in-frame clones and lacks some. That table is the source of V, J and clone size, and D and trimming were worked out from the DNA. The data contain some 95,000 clones, around 93% of them singletons. Germline V lookup: CDR1 SGHNT, CDR2 YYREEE (reference sequence). V gave up 4 bases and J gave up 0 bases; unmatched junction bases: 12. The CDR3 has 18 amino acids. This chain connects TRBV5-4 to TRBJ2-2, with 7 bases aligning to TRBD2. The sequence came from a human donor with active COVID-19. The donor label of this sample is uncertain. The sequencing input was peripheral blood. The CDR3 is CASSQAGRTPANTGELFF. CDR3 bases: TGTGCCAGCAGCCAAGCGGGACGGACCCCAGCGAACACCGGGGAGCTGTTTTTT.